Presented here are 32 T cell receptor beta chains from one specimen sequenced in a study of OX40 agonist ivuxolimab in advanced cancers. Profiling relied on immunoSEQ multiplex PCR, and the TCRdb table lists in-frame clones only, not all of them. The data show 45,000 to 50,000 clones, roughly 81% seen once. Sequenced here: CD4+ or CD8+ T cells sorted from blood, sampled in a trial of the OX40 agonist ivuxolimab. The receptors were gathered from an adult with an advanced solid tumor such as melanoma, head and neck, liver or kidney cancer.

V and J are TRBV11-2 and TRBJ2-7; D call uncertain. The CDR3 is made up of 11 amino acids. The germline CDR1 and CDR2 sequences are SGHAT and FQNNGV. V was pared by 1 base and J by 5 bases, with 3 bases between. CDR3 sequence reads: CASSLGNEQYF. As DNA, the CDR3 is TGTGCCAGCAGCTTAGGGAACGAGCAGTACTTC.

The CDR3 spells CATSRDTGAKNIQYF. CDR3 in DNA: TGTGCCACCAGCAGAGATACGGGAGCCAAAAACATTCAGTACTTC. The chain recombines TRBV15 with TRBJ2-4; D gene unclear. The CDR3 loop spans 15 amino acids. The ends were cut back, 0 bases at V and 0 bases at J, with 6 bases in the middle. The germline V gene has CDR1 LNHNV and CDR2 YYDKDF (reference sequence).

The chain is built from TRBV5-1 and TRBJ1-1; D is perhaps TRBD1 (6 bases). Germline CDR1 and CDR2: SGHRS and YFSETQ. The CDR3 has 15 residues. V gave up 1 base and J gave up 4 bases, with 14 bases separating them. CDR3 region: CASSLYGGQGTEAFF. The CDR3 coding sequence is TGCGCCAGCAGCTTGTACGGGGGGCAGGGCACTGAAGCTTTCTTT.

In nucleotides, the CDR3 is TGCGCCAGCAGCTTGGAAGGACTAGCGTCAGGGGAGCAGTTCTTC. This translates into CASSLEGLASGEQFF. The chain has TRBV5-1 and TRBJ2-1; 9 bases are a match to TRBD2. The CDR3 has 15 amino acids. V gave up 0 bases and J gave up 10 bases; unmatched junction bases: 8. From germline, CDR1 is SGHRS and CDR2 YFSETQ.

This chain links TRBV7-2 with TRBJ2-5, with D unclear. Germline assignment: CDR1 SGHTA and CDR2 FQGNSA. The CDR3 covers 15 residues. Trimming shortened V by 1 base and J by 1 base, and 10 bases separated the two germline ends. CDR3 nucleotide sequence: TGTGCCAGCAGCTTAGGGGTCAATTCCCAAGAGACCCAGTACTTC. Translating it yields CASSLGVNSQETQYF. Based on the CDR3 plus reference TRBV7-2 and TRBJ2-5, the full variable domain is GAGVSQSPSNKVTEKGKDVELRCDPISGHTALYWYRQSLGQGLEFLIYFQGNSAPDKSGLPSDRFSAERTGGSVSTLTIQRTQQEDSAVYLCASSLGVNSQETQYFGPGTRLLVL.

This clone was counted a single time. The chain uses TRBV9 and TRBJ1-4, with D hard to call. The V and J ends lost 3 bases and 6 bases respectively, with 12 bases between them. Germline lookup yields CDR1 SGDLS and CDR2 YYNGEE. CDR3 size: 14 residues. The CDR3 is CASSAPRADEKLFF. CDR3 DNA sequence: TGTGCCAGCAGCGCCCCCCGGGCGGATGAAAAACTGTTTTTT.

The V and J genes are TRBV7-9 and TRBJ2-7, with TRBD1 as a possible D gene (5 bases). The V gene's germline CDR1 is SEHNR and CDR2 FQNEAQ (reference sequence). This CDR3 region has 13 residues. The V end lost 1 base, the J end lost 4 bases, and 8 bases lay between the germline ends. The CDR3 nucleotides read TGTGCCAGCAGCTTAGGGACACCTTACGAGCAGTACTTC. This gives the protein CASSLGTPYEQYF.

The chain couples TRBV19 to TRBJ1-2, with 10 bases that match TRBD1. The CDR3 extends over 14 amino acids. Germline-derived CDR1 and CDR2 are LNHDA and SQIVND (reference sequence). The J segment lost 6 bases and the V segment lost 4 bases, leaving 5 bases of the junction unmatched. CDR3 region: CASSTIDRGHGYTF. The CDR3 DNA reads TGTGCCAGTAGTACAATCGACAGGGGGCATGGCTACACCTTC.

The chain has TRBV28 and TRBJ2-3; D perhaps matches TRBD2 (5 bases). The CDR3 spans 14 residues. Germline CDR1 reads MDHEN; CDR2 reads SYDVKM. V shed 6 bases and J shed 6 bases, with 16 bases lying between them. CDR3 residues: CASSPRTFADTQYF. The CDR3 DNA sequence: TGTGCCAGCAGCCCGCGGACTTTCGCGGATACGCAGTATTTT.

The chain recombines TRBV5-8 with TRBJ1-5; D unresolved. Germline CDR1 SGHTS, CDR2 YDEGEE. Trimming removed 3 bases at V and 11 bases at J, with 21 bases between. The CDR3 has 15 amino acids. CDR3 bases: TGTGCCAGCAGCTCCCACCAGACCCGAGGCACGACCCAGCATTTT. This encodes CASSSHQTRGTTQHF.

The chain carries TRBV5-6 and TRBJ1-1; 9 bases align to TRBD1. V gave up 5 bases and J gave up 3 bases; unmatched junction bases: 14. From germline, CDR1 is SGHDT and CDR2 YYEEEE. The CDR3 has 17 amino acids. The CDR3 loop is CASSSLGQGERDTEAFF. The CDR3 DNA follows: TGTGCCAGCAGTTCCCTGGGACAGGGAGAGAGGGACACTGAAGCTTTCTTT.

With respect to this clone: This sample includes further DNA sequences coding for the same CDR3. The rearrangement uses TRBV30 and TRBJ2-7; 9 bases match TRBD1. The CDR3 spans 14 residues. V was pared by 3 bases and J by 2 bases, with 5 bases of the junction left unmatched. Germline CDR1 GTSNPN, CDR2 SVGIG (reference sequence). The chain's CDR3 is CAWRGTGSAYEQYF. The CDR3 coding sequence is TGTGCCTGGAGGGGGACAGGGAGCGCCTACGAGCAGTACTTC. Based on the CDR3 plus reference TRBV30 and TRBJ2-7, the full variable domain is SQTIHQWPATLVQPVGSPLSLECTVEGTSNPNLYWYRQAAGRGLQLLFYSVGIGQISSEVPQNLSASRPQDRQFILSSKKLLLSDSGFYLCAWRGTGSAYEQYFGPGTRLTVT.

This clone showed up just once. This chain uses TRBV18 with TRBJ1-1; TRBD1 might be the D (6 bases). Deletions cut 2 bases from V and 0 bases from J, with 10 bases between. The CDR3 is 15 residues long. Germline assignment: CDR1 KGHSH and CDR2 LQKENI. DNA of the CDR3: TGTGCCAGCTCACCATCTGGGGGGCTGAACACTGAAGCTTTCTTT. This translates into CASSPSGGLNTEAFF.

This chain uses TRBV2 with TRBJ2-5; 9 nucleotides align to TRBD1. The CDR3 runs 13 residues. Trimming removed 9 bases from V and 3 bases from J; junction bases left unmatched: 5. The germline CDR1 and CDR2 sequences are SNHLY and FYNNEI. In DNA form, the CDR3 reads TGTGCCAGTAACGACAGGGGGGAAGAGACCCAGTACTTC. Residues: CASNDRGEETQYF.

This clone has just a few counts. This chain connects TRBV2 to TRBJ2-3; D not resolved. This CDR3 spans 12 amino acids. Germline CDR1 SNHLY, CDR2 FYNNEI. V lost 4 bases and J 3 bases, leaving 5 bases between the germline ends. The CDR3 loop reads CASSVETDTQYF. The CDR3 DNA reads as TGTGCCAGCAGTGTGGAGACAGATACGCAGTATTTT.

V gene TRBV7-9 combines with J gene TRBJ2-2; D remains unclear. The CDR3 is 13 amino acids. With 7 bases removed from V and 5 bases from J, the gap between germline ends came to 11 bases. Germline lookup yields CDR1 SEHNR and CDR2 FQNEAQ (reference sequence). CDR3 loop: CASNPLGTGELFF. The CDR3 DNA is TGTGCCAGCAACCCTTTGGGAACCGGGGAGCTGTTTTTT. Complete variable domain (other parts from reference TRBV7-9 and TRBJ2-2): DTGVSQNPRHKITKRGQNVTFRCDPISEHNRLYWYRQTLGQGPEFLTYFQNEAQLEKSRLLSDRFSAERPKGSFSTLEIQRTEQGDSAMYLCASNPLGTGELFFGEGSRLTVL.

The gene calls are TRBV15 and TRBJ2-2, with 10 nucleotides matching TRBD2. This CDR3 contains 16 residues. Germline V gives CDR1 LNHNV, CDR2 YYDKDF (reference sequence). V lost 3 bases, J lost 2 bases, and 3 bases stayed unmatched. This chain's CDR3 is CATSSTSGANTGELFF. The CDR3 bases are TGTGCCACCAGCAGTACTAGCGGGGCAAACACCGGGGAGCTGTTTTTT.

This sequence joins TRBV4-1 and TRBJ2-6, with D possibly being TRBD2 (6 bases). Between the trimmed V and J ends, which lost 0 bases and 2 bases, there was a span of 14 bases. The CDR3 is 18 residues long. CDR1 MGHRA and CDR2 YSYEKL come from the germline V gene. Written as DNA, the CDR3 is TGCGCCAGCAGCCAAGATTCCGGGGGAACGCCTGGGGCCAACGTCCTGACTTTC. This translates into CASSQDSGGTPGANVLTF.

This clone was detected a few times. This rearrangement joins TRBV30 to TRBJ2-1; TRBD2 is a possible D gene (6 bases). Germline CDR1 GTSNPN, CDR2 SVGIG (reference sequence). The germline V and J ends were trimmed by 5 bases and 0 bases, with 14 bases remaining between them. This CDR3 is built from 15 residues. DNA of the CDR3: TGTGCCTGGGCGAGGGAGGACGGCTCCTACAATGAGCAGTTCTTC. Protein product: CAWAREDGSYNEQFF.

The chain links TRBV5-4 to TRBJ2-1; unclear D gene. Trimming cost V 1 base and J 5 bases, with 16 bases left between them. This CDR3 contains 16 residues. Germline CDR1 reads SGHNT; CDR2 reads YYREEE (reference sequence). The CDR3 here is CASSLKRTTENNEQFF. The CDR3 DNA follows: TGTGCCAGCAGCTTGAAAAGGACCACGGAGAACAATGAGCAGTTCTTC.

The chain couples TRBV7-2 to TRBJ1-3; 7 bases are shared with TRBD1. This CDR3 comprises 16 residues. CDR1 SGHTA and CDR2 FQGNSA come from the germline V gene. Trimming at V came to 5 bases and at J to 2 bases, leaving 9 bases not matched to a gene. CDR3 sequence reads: CASSPRPGGPGNTIYF. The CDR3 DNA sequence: TGTGCCAGCAGCCCACGGCCAGGGGGACCTGGAAACACCATATATTTT.

The CDR3 reads CASSGPSGRTYNEQFF. The CDR3 nucleotides are TGTGCCAGCAGCGGTCCTAGCGGGAGAACCTACAATGAGCAGTTCTTC. The chain has TRBV9 and TRBJ2-1, with 10 bases identical to TRBD2. Per germline, CDR1 SGDLS and CDR2 YYNGEE. This CDR3 comprises 16 residues. V lost 3 bases to trimming and J lost 2 bases; unmatched junction nucleotides: 5. Based on the CDR3 plus reference TRBV9 and TRBJ2-1, the full variable domain is DSGVTQTPKHLITATGQRVTLRCSPRSGDLSVYWYQQSLDQGLQFLIQYYNGEERAKGNILERFSAQQFPDLHSELNLSSLELGDSALYFCASSGPSGRTYNEQFFGPGTRLTVL.

The CDR3 DNA sequence: TGTGCCAGCAGTCTAGCGGGGAACTACGAGCAGTACTTC. Translating gives CASSLAGNYEQYF. This chain joins TRBV6-1 and TRBJ2-7; 9 positions agree with TRBD2. J lost 3 bases, V lost 5 bases, and 2 bases had no gene match. The CDR3 runs 13 residues. Germline lookup yields CDR1 MNHNS and CDR2 SASEGT.

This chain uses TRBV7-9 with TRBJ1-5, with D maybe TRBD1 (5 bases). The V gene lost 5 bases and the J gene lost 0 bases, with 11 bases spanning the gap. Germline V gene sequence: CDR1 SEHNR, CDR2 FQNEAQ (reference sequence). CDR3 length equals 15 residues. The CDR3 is CASSPQGGSNQPQHF. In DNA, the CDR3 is TGTGCCAGCAGCCCGCAGGGAGGTAGCAATCAGCCCCAGCATTTT.

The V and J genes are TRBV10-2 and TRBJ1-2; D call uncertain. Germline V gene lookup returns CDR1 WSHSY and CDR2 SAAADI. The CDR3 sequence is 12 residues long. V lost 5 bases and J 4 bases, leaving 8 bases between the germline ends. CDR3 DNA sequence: TGCGCCAGCAGTCCAGACCCCTATGGCTACACCTTC. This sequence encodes CASSPDPYGYTF.

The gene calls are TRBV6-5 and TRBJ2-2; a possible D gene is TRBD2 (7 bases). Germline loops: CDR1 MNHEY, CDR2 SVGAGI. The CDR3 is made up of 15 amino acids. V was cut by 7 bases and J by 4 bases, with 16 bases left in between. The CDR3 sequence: CASIKGGAGTGELFF. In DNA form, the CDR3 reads TGTGCCAGCATCAAGGGGGGGGCCGGCACCGGGGAGCTGTTTTTT.

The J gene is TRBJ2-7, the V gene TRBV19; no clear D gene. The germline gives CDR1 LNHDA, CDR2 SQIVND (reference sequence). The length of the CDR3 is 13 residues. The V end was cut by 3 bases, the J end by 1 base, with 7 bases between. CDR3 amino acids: CASSMSGSYEQYF. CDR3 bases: TGTGCCAGTAGTATGTCGGGTTCCTACGAGCAGTACTTC.

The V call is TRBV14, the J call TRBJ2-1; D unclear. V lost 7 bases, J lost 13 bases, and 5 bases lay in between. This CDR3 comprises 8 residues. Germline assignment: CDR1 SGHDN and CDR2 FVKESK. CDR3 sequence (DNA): TGTGCCAGCAAGGGTCAGTTCTTC. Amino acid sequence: CASKGQFF.

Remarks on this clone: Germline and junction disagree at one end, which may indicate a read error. CDR3 bases: TGTGCCTGGAGCTCGCCTACTCAGGGGAACTTTGGCTACACCTTC. It translates to CAWSSPTQGNFGYTF. The V gene is TRBV30, the J gene TRBJ1-2, with TRBD1 as a possible D gene (6 bases). Germline assignment: CDR1 GTSNPN and CDR2 SVGIG (reference sequence). This CDR3 has 15 residues.

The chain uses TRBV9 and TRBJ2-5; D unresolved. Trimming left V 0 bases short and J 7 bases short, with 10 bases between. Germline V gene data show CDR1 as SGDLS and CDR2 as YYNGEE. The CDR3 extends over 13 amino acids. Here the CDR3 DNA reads TGTGCCAGCAGCGTAGTTCCCGGCGGGACCCAGTACTTC. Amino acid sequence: CASSVVPGGTQYF.

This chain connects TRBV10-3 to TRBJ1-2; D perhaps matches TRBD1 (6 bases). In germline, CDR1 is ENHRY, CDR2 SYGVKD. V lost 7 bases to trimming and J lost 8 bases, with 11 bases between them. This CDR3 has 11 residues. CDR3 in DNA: TGTGCCATCAATCCAGGGGCCGGCTACACCTTC. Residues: CAINPGAGYTF.

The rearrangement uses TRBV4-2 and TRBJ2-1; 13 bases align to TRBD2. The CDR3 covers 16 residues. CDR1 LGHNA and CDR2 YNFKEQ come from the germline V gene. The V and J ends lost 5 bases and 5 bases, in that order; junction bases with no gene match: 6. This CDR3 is CASSLVGTSGNNEQFF. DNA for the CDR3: TGTGCCAGCAGCTTAGTGGGGACTAGCGGGAACAATGAGCAGTTCTTC.